This TCR beta chain derives from a study of metastatic and nonmetastatic thyroid tumors. Study as a whole: Repertoires of blood and of tissue (tumor or nodule) from malignant and benign thyroid patients were compared. Findings and caveats of the study: As reported, TCR beta diversity in blood and tumor was significantly higher in malignant thyroid tumors than in benign nodules.

A few counts support this clone. Its antigen is as yet unknown. One base away lies a much larger clone, so this may be a sequencing read error. Other DNA sequences in this specimen translate into the identical CDR3. This CDR3 has 12 residues. V was clipped by 3 bases and J by 3 bases, with 6 bases between them. Germline loops: CDR1 LGHDT, CDR2 YNNKEL (reference sequence). Under the authors' procedure: The study built a papillary thyroid cancer distant-metastasis classifier from CDR3 differences across clinicopathological groups. TCRdb re-called the PCR reads with MiXCR. TCRdb, not the original authors, processed these V and J calls. The sample consists of fewer than 50,000 clones, roughly 15% of them appearing once. Patients underwent thyroid surgery, and none had received any treatment before it.

The sequence was collected from a female donor with papillary thyroid cancer or a benign thyroid nodule (not recorded which). Some clones in this sample may be carry-over from other donors' samples. The chain joins TRBV3-1 to TRBJ2-7, with D unresolved. What was sequenced was blood. CDR3 sequence (DNA): TGTGCCAGCAGCCAGGCCGGCTACGAGCAGTACTTC. Translated: CASSQAGYEQYF.